This T cell receptor (beta chain) was sequenced for a study of blood T cells in healthy people across ages. For the second PCR, which ran for about 7 to 11 cycles, a sample-barcoded 5' primer and a J-beta primer mix were used. Per sample, CDR3-containing paired-end reads numbered at least 2.5 million. TCRdb fed the 5' RACE reads into MiXCR, producing one record per CDR3 protein. The sample has about a million distinct CDR3 sequences, about 51% seen once. No fewer than 6 micrograms of total RNA were isolated from every sample. CDR1 and CDR2 (germline): ENHRY, SYGVKD. This CDR3 has 12 amino acids. Trimming removed 2 bases from V and 8 bases from J, with 9 bases in between.

The V call is TRBV10-3, the J call TRBJ1-1; a possible D gene is TRBD1 (6 bases). The sequence was obtained from a woman aged 60-75 years in good health. The sample taken for sequencing was blood. The CDR3 coding sequence is TGTGCCATCAGTGAGGAGGGGGACGAAGCTTTCTTT. Amino acids: CAISEEGDEAFF.